This TCR beta chain was observed in a study of graft-versus-host responses after intestinal transplantation. Study summary: Each of the recipients got a multivisceral, liver-intestinal, or isolated intestinal transplant. Anti-thymocyte globulin induction, then tacrolimus and steroids for two to four years, went to all recipients.

Assay: immunoSEQ multiplex PCR; the TCRdb copy retains only in-frame clones and omits some. This table has about 9,600 clones, around four fifths appearing once. This clone was observed a handful of times. Its antigen is currently unknown. Intraepithelial and lamina propria lymphocytes were released after the graft tissue was processed. Trimming cost V 3 bases and J 1 base; bases outside gene matches: 14. The germline CDR1 and CDR2 sequences are SGHNT and YYREEE (reference sequence). The CDR3 length is 18 residues. Study-level results: The recipient marrow held GvH clones, and some of them showed up first in ileum or blood.

The J gene is TRBJ1-1, the V gene TRBV5-4; 8 bases fit TRBD1. The starting material was ileum tissue, obtained roughly 530 days after intestinal transplant. The receptor comes from a human patient who received an intestinal transplant, so some T cells may come from the graft donor. The CDR3 sequence is CASSWGQVGARKNTEAFF. As DNA, the CDR3 is TGTGCCAGCAGCTGGGGACAGGTGGGGGCTCGAAAGAACACTGAAGCTTTCTTT.